This section outlines one TCR beta chain sequence together with its context. The sample originates from a study of blood T cell repertoires in COVID-19. Study summary: From T cells, B-cell-depleted T cells, or PBMCs came the material, which was cDNA or gDNA.

Trimming pared 5 bases from V and 0 bases from J, leaving 10 bases between. Germline lookup yields CDR1 KGHSH and CDR2 LQKENI. This CDR3 is 14 amino acids long. Living in 24 US areas, the participants were between about 18 and 95 years of age. Those designated as exposed participants met a COVID-19 case within 2 weeks before study entry. Using immunoSEQ multiplex PCR, the repertoire was profiled, and TCRdb retains in-frame clones only, with some absent. Here the sample spans approximately 220,000 clones, roughly four fifths being singletons. The receptor's source is a woman in her forties or fifties who had been exposed to COVID-19. The sample was PBMCs or T cells enriched from blood (not recorded which). The gene calls are TRBV18 and TRBJ1-1; TRBD1 might be the D (6 bases). CDR3 amino acids: CASSTGFMNTEAFF. CDR3 nucleotides: TGTGCCAGCTCAACAGGGTTTATGAACACTGAAGCTTTCTTT. Variable domain in full (rest from reference TRBV18 and TRBJ1-1): NAGVMQNPRHLVRRRGQEARLRCSPMKGHSHVYWYRQLPEEGLKFMVYLQKENIIDESGMPKERFSAEFPKEGPSILRIQQVVRGDSAAYFCASSTGFMNTEAFFGQGTRLTVV.